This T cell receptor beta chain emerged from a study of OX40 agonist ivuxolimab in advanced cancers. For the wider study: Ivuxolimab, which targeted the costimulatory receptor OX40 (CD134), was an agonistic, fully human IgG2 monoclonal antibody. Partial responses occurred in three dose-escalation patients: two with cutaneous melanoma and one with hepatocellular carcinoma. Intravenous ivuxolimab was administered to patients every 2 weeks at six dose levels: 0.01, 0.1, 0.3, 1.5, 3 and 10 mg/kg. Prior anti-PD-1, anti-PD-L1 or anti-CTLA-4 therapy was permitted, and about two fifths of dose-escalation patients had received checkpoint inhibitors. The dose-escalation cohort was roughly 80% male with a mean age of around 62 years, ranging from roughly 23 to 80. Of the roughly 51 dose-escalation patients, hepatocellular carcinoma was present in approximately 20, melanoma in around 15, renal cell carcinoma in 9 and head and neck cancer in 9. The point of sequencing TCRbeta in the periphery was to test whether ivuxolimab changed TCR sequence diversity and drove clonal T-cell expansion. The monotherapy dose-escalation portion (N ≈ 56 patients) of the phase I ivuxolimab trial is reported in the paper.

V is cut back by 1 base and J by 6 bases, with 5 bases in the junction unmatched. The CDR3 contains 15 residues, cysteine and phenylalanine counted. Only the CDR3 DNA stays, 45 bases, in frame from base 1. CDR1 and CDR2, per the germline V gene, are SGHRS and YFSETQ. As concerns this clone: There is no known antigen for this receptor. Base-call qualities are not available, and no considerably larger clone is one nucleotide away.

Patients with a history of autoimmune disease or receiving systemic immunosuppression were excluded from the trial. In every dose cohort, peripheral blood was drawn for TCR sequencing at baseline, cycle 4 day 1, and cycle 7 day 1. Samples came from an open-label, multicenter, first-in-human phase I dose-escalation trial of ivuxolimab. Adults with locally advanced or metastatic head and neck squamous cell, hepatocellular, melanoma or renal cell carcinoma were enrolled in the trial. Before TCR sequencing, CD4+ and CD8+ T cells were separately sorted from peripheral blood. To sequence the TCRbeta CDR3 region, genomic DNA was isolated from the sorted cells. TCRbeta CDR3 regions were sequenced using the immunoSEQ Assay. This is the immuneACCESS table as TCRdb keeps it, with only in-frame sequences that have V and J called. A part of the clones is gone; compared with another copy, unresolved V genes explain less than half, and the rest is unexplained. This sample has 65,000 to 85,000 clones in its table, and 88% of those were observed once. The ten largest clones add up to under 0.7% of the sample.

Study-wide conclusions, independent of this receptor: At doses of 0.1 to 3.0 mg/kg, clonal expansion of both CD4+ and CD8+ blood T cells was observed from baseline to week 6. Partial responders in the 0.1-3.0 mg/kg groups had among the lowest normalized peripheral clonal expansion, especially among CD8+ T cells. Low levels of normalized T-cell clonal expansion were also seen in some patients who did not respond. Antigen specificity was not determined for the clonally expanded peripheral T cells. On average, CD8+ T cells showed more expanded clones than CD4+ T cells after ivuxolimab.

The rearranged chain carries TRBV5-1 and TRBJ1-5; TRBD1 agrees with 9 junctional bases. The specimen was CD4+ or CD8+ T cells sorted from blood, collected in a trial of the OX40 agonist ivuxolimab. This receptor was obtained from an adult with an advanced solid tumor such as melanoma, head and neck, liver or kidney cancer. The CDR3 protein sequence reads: CASSLTGGAFQPQHF. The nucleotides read TGCGCCAGCAGCTTGACAGGGGGCGCGTTTCAGCCCCAGCATTTT.